The 29 T cell receptor beta chains below were found in one sample sequenced in a study of blood T cells in healthy people across ages (dated by TCRdb to 2014 to 2015). To prepare the library, 5' RACE was applied. Sequenced using an Illumina HiSeq 2500. The second PCR ran for roughly 6 to 11 cycles and used a J-beta primer mix along with a sample-barcoded 5' primer. TCRdb reprocessed the public reads (quality trimming at Q25 with fastp, clone calling with MiXCR) and kept in-frame beta chains. Each entry is one CDR3 protein sequence, shown with its most common DNA and genes. Within this sample are roughly 800,000 distinct CDR3 sequences, with roughly 24% of them counted one time only. Around 3% of the sample is held by the ten biggest clonotypes. This sample was shared with a second study, whose subject was T cells of mothers and their children.

Sequencing was carried out using blood. These receptor sequences come from a boy aged 5-17 years in good health.

This sequence joins TRBV5-1 and TRBJ1-1; no clear D. Germline V gives CDR1 SGHRS, CDR2 YFSETQ. The V gene lost 7 bases and the J gene lost 0 bases, with 7 bases spanning the gap. The CDR3 is 12 residues long. DNA of the CDR3: TGCGCCAGCCAGAACATGAACACTGAAGCTTTCTTT. Translation: CASQNMNTEAFF.

This clonotype was counted between two and nine times. The chain has TRBV20-1 and TRBJ1-2; D might be TRBD1 (6 bases). The germline gives CDR1 DFQATT, CDR2 SNEGSKA (reference sequence). Trimming removed 3 bases at V and 8 bases at J, with 13 bases between. This CDR3 has 12 residues. CDR3 nucleotide sequence: TGCAGTGCTAGGACGGCAGGGGAAGGCTACACCTTC. Protein sequence: CSARTAGEGYTF.

This clonotype was counted between two and nine times. The rearrangement links TRBV7-6 to TRBJ2-5; possibly TRBD1 or TRBD2 for D (5 bases each). This CDR3 spans 16 amino acids. The V end lost 5 bases, the J end lost 2 bases, and 18 bases lay between the germline ends. Per the germline V gene, CDR1 is SGHVS and CDR2 is FNYEAQ. CDR3 coding DNA: TGTGCCAGCAGCCAACCCCGGGACCCCGTACAAGAGACCCAGTACTTC. Its protein is CASSQPRDPVQETQYF.

The chain joins TRBV20-1 to TRBJ2-3; TRBD2 agrees at 13 bases. The CDR3 runs to 13 residues. In germline, CDR1 is DFQATT, CDR2 SNEGSKA (reference sequence). In nucleotides, the CDR3 is TGCAGCGTACTAGCGGGGGGGTTGGATACGCAGTATTTT. Its translation is CSVLAGGLDTQYF.

The chain is built from TRBV7-2 and TRBJ1-6, with D perhaps TRBD1 (5 bases). This CDR3 spans 17 amino acids. V dropped 3 bases and J dropped 9 bases, with 21 bases sitting between them. Germline loops: CDR1 SGHTA, CDR2 FQGNSA. CDR3 in amino acids: CASSLQRWGGGPSPLHF. The CDR3, as DNA: TGTGCCAGCAGCTTGCAAAGGTGGGGCGGGGGACCTTCACCCCTCCACTTT.

The chain recombines TRBV10-3 with TRBJ2-3, with 13 bases aligning to TRBD2. The CDR3 totals 16 residues. The J segment lost 7 bases and the V segment lost 3 bases, leaving 7 bases of the junction unmatched. From germline, CDR1 is ENHRY and CDR2 SYGVKD. This CDR3 is CAISEGLAGERNTQYF. The CDR3 DNA follows: TGTGCCATCAGTGAAGGACTAGCGGGAGAGAGGAATACGCAGTATTTT.

The chain is built from TRBV7-9 and TRBJ1-6, with D perhaps TRBD1 (6 bases). CDR3 length equals 16 residues. Germline V gene sequence: CDR1 SEHNR, CDR2 FQNEAQ (reference sequence). Trimming removed 4 bases at V and 8 bases at J, with 18 bases between. CDR3 nucleotides: TGTGCCAGCAGCTCCCCTCCGGGGACACAGGATTCACCCCTCCACTTT. Translated, it gives CASSSPPGTQDSPLHF.

This clonotype showed up many times. The chain links TRBV5-1 to TRBJ2-5, with 8 bases lining up with TRBD2. The ends lost 0 bases at V and 2 bases at J; junction bases unmatched: 6. The CDR3 loop spans 16 amino acids. CDR1 and CDR2 (germline): SGHRS, YFSETQ. CDR3 nucleotide sequence: TGCGCCAGCAGCTTGGGACCGGCGGGGGGTCAAGAGACCCAGTACTTC. Protein product: CASSLGPAGGQETQYF. Drawing the rest from reference TRBV5-1 and TRBJ2-5, the complete variable domain is KAGVTQTPRYLIKTRGQQVTLSCSPISGHRSVSWYQQTPGQGLQFLFEYFSETQRNKGNFPGRFSGRQFSNSRSEMNVSTLELGDSALYLCASSLGPAGGQETQYFGPGTRLLVL.

CDR3 sequence reads: CSARDSQQNTEAFF. The CDR3 DNA is TGCAGTGCTAGAGATTCCCAGCAGAACACTGAAGCTTTCTTT. V usage is TRBV20-1 and J usage is TRBJ1-1; D gene unclear. The CDR3 has 14 amino acids. Trimming stripped 0 bases from V and 1 base from J, with 9 bases between. CDR1 is DFQATT, CDR2 SNEGSKA, per germline (reference sequence).

The chain carries TRBV28 and TRBJ1-2; 7 positions match TRBD1. Germline V gives CDR1 MDHEN, CDR2 SYDVKM. CDR3 length equals 15 residues. Trimming removed 5 bases from V and 2 bases from J; junction bases left unmatched: 8. The CDR3 sequence: CASSPSVTGNYGYTF. CDR3 sequence (DNA): TGTGCCAGCAGTCCTTCCGTGACAGGGAACTATGGCTACACCTTC.

This clonotype was detected a few times. This rearrangement joins TRBV2 to TRBJ2-7; D possibly matches TRBD1 or TRBD2 (5 bases each). The germline V gene has CDR1 SNHLY and CDR2 FYNNEI. CDR3 length: 14 amino acids. V was cut by 2 bases and J by 0 bases, with 8 bases left in between. This CDR3 is CASSERGSSYEQYF. DNA of the CDR3: TGTGCCAGCAGTGAACGGGGCAGCTCCTACGAGCAGTACTTC.

CDR3 residues: CASRGSTGSAPGNTIYF. CDR3 DNA: TGTGCCAGCAGGGGTTCGACAGGGTCGGCTCCTGGAAACACCATATATTTT. The chain joins TRBV2 to TRBJ1-3; 7 nucleotides line up with TRBD1. With V trimmed by 6 bases and J by 2 bases, 13 bases remained unmatched. The germline V gene encodes CDR1 SNHLY and CDR2 FYNNEI. The CDR3 is made up of 17 amino acids.

This clonotype was detected ten times or more. The chain links TRBV12-3 or TRBV12-4 to TRBJ2-2; 7 bases line up with TRBD2. Trimming cost V 5 bases and J 2 bases; bases outside gene matches: 8. This CDR3 contains 16 residues. The DNA of the CDR3 is TGTGCCAGCAGTCGGGGGACTATTCCTAACACCGGGGAGCTGTTTTTT. It is translated as CASSRGTIPNTGELFF.

This clonotype was detected only a few times. The chain links TRBV6-5 to TRBJ2-5, with D perhaps TRBD1 (6 bases). The length of the CDR3 is 13 residues. Germline V gives CDR1 MNHEY, CDR2 SVGAGI. V gave up 4 bases and J gave up 0 bases, with 6 bases separating them. This chain's CDR3 is CASSWDNQETQYF. CDR3 nucleotide sequence: TGTGCCAGCAGTTGGGACAACCAAGAGACCCAGTACTTC.

As to this clonotype: Mismatch with germline at one junction end may stem from a read error. The chain uses TRBV7-9 and TRBJ1-4; D is possibly TRBD1 (5 bases). Germline loops: CDR1 SEHNR, CDR2 FQNEAQ (reference sequence). This CDR3 spans 18 amino acids. The chain's CDR3 is CASSHRITRGKANEKLFF. The CDR3 nucleotides are TGTGCCAGCAGCCATCGTATAACCCGGGGGAAGGCTAACGAAAAACTGTTTTTT.

This clonotype was counted between two and nine times. V is TRBV6-1 and J is TRBJ1-3; possibly TRBD1 for D (5 bases). Germline CDR1 is MNHNS and CDR2 is SASEGT. The CDR3 totals 14 residues. Trimming pared 7 bases from V and 4 bases from J, leaving 14 bases between. The CDR3 bases are TGTGCCAGCACCCCTGGGGGGGGAGGAAACACCATATATTTT. It codes for CASTPGGGGNTIYF.

This clonotype appeared many times. The gene calls are TRBV5-5 and TRBJ2-3; 8 bases are a match to TRBD1. The germline V gene encodes CDR1 SGHKS and CDR2 YYEKEE (reference sequence). This CDR3 contains 15 residues. V was clipped by 4 bases and J by 5 bases; unmatched bases: 9. The CDR3: CASSTHGQGKDTQYF. The CDR3 bases are TGTGCCAGCAGCACCCACGGACAGGGTAAAGATACGCAGTATTTT.

The CDR3 sequence: CASSAGRGAYNYGYTF. CDR3 DNA sequence: TGTGCCAGCAGCGCCGGACGTGGGGCATACAACTATGGCTACACCTTC. This chain joins TRBV9 and TRBJ1-2; maybe TRBD1 (5 bases). The germline V gene encodes CDR1 SGDLS and CDR2 YYNGEE. The CDR3 totals 16 residues. Trimming stripped 3 bases from V and 2 bases from J, with 17 bases between.

A few counts support this clonotype. J is TRBJ2-1 and V is TRBV7-2; a possible D gene is TRBD1 (5 bases). The V and J ends lost 1 base and 4 bases respectively, with 11 bases between them. The germline V gene encodes CDR1 SGHTA and CDR2 FQGNSA. The CDR3 length is 15 residues. CDR3 sequence (DNA): TGTGCCAGCAGCTTAGGGGGCGGTGGATACAATGAGCAGTTCTTC. Translating it yields CASSLGGGGYNEQFF.

To note about this clonotype: A junction end diverges from the germline sequence, so it may reflect a read error. The V and J genes are TRBV18 and TRBJ2-4; no definite D call. CDR1 KGHSH and CDR2 LQKENI come from the germline V gene. The CDR3 has 17 residues. This CDR3 reads CASSPPLSGVAKNIQYF. In nucleotides, the CDR3 is TGTGCCAGCTCGCCACCGCTATCCGGAGTAGCCAAAAACATTCAGTACTTC.

The V and J genes are TRBV5-4 and TRBJ2-1; D unresolved. Germline CDR1 and CDR2: SGHNT and YYREEE (reference sequence). The V gene lost 5 bases and the J gene lost 8 bases, with 8 bases spanning the gap. This CDR3 contains 11 residues. The CDR3 here is CASSRKDEQFF. CDR3 sequence (DNA): TGTGCCAGCAGTCGGAAGGATGAGCAGTTCTTC. Based on the CDR3 plus reference TRBV5-4 and TRBJ2-1, the full variable domain is ETGVTQSPTHLIKTRGQQVTLRCSSQSGHNTVSWYQQALGQGPQFIFQYYREEENGRGNFPPRFSGLQFPNYSSELNVNALELDDSALYLCASSRKDEQFFGPGTRLTVL.

The chain is built from TRBV4-1 and TRBJ1-4, with no clear D. This CDR3 contains 15 residues. CDR1 MGHRA and CDR2 YSYEKL come from the germline V gene. The ends were cut back, 3 bases at V and 0 bases at J, with 8 bases in the middle. The chain's CDR3 is CASSQRHPTNEKLFF. In DNA form, the CDR3 reads TGCGCCAGCAGCCAGCGACACCCAACTAATGAAAAACTGTTTTTT.

The CDR3 DNA follows: TGTGCCAGCAGTTACTCGACCGCTAGCGGGGGCTACGAGCAGTACTTC. Its translation: CASSYSTASGGYEQYF. The chain is built from TRBV6-2 or TRBV6-3 and TRBJ2-7, with TRBD2 identical over 10 bases. Germline loops: CDR1 MNHEY, CDR2 SVGEGT. The CDR3 consists of 16 residues. V shed 0 bases and J 3 bases; nucleotides not matched to a gene: 5.

This clonotype was seen more than once but under ten times. The rearrangement uses TRBV6-1 and TRBJ2-7; 8 positions match TRBD2. This CDR3 region has 16 residues. The ends lost 6 bases at V and 0 bases at J; junction bases unmatched: 10. CDR1 and CDR2 from the germline V gene are MNHNS and SASEGT. The CDR3 here is CASSRGGAGSSYEQYF. CDR3 nucleotides: TGTGCCAGCAGCCGGGGGGGGGCAGGTAGCTCCTACGAGCAGTACTTC.

The rearrangement joins TRBV7-9 to TRBJ2-1; TRBD2 matches 8 bases. V was pared by 4 bases and J by 6 bases, with 5 bases of the junction left unmatched. CDR1 and CDR2 (germline): SEHNR, FQNEAQ (reference sequence). The CDR3 consists of 14 residues. CDR3 loop: CASSSTSGPNEQFF. As DNA, the CDR3 is TGTGCCAGCAGCTCCACTAGCGGACCCAATGAGCAGTTCTTC.

The chain uses TRBV12-3 or TRBV12-4 and TRBJ2-5; unclear D gene. The ends were cut back, 3 bases at V and 3 bases at J, with 8 bases in the middle. This CDR3 contains 13 residues. The CDR3 region has the DNA TGTGCCAGCAGTTTTGTTTCTGAAGAGACCCAGTACTTC. Translating it yields CASSFVSEETQYF.

This clonotype was detected a few times. The rearrangement uses TRBV7-6 and TRBJ2-5, with D possibly TRBD1 on 6 matching bases. Judging by the DNA end, TRBJ2-1 fits better; the J call may be wrong. The CDR3 consists of 14 residues. Germline-derived CDR1 and CDR2 are SGHVS and FNYEAQ. CDR3 residues: CASSLAPGEREQFF. The CDR3, as DNA: TGTGCCAGCAGCTTAGCCCCAGGGGAGCGTGAGCAGTTCTTC.

This clonotype turned up a few times. The chain recombines TRBV12-3 or TRBV12-4 with TRBJ1-1, with TRBD1 as a possible D gene (5 bases). Trimming pared 4 bases from V and 0 bases from J, leaving 9 bases between. The CDR3 sequence is 14 residues long. CDR3 sequence (DNA): TGTGCCAGCAGTTGGGACGGACTGAACACTGAAGCTTTCTTT. Protein product: CASSWDGLNTEAFF.

This clonotype turned up a few times. V is TRBV10-3 and J is TRBJ2-5, with 13 bases fitting TRBD2. Germline CDR1 and CDR2: ENHRY and SYGVKD. The CDR3 contains 15 residues. V gave up 4 bases and J gave up 3 bases; unmatched junction bases: 2. The CDR3: CAISGTSGGKETQYF. The CDR3 DNA is TGTGCCATCAGTGGGACTAGCGGGGGAAAAGAGACCCAGTACTTC.